A single sample gave rise to the 17 T cell receptor beta chains below, sequenced in a study of T cells after yellow fever vaccination (dated by TCRdb to about 2019). Library preparation was by 5' RACE. This sample was sequenced with an Illumina NovaSeq 6000. The raw public reads went through TCRdb reprocessing: fastp at Q25, MiXCR clone calling, in-frame beta chains kept. Rows matching on CDR3 protein sequence are summarized as one entry with the most common DNA and genes. A total of about 170,000 distinct CDR3 sequences appear in this sample, 11% of them only once. The leading ten clones occupy 30% to 45% of the sample. What the treatment or condition label conveys for this sample: live attenuated yellow fever vaccine strain. The sequencing used CD8+ T cells sorted from PBMCs, collected 15 days after the yellow fever booster vaccination. All receptors come from a man younger than 30 who received the YFV17D yellow fever vaccine.

This clonotype was seen only a few times. CDR3: CASSLGRRGEKLFF. DNA of the CDR3: TGCGCCAGCAGCTTGGGTCGACGCGGTGAAAAACTGTTTTTT. V usage is TRBV5-1 and J usage is TRBJ1-4; D ambiguous. Deletions cut 0 bases from V and 7 bases from J, with 10 bases between. The CDR3 has 14 residues. Germline V gene sequence: CDR1 SGHRS, CDR2 YFSETQ.

The rearrangement joins TRBV27 to TRBJ2-3; D possibly matches TRBD1 or TRBD2 (5 bases each). The V gene's germline CDR1 is MNHEY and CDR2 SMNVEV (reference sequence). Trimming took 8 bases from V and 2 from J, leaving 23 bases between them. The CDR3 extends over 17 amino acids. The CDR3 protein is CASLPLLGRILTDTQYF. The CDR3 region has the DNA TGTGCCAGCCTCCCTTTACTGGGACGGATACTCACAGATACGCAGTATTTT.

The sample holds many counts of this clonotype. The chain has TRBV20-1 and TRBJ2-7; D uncertain. The V end was cut by 5 bases, the J end by 0 bases, with 20 bases between. The CDR3 sequence is 16 residues long. The V gene's germline CDR1 is DFQATT and CDR2 SNEGSKA (reference sequence). As DNA, the CDR3 is TGCAGTGCTCAACCTGACCCCCCTTCAGGCTCCTACGAGCAGTACTTC. It translates to CSAQPDPPSGSYEQYF.

The chain recombines TRBV3-1 with TRBJ2-1, with 8 positions matching TRBD2. The CDR3 extends over 17 amino acids. CDR1 is LGHDT, CDR2 YNNKEL, per germline (reference sequence). Germline trimming cut 3 bases from V and 3 bases from J; bases unmatched to any gene: 10. The CDR3 region has the DNA TGTGCCAGCAGCCACGCGGCCGGGGGGGCACTCTACAATGAGCAGTTCTTC. Translated: CASSHAAGGALYNEQFF.

This clonotype was seen a few times. The chain uses TRBV27 and TRBJ2-2; D is unresolved. Trimming took 2 bases from V and 3 from J, leaving 13 bases between them. The germline CDR1 and CDR2 sequences are MNHEY and SMNVEV (reference sequence). This CDR3 has 16 amino acids. The CDR3 bases are TGTGCCAGCAGTTTAAGGCCAGCAAAATACACCGGGGAGCTGTTTTTT. Its translation: CASSLRPAKYTGELFF.

The J gene is TRBJ1-5, the V gene TRBV10-3; D is possibly TRBD1 (5 bases). V lost 2 bases, J lost 8 bases, and 13 bases lay in between. The CDR3 consists of 14 residues. Germline loops: CDR1 ENHRY, CDR2 SYGVKD. The CDR3 loop is CAISEDSEEEPQHF. For the CDR3, the DNA is TGTGCCATCAGTGAGGACAGTGAGGAGGAGCCCCAGCATTTT.

The chain recombines TRBV9 with TRBJ1-1, with D hard to call. The CDR3 is 15 amino acids. Germline CDR1 reads SGDLS; CDR2 reads YYNGEE. With 3 bases removed from V and 0 bases from J, the gap between germline ends came to 12 bases. The CDR3 coding sequence is TGTGCCAGCAGCGACCCGGGGTCCATGAACACTGAAGCTTTCTTT. It encodes CASSDPGSMNTEAFF. The full variable domain, rest sourced from reference TRBV9 and TRBJ1-1, is DSGVTQTPKHLITATGQRVTLRCSPRSGDLSVYWYQQSLDQGLQFLIQYYNGEERAKGNILERFSAQQFPDLHSELNLSSLELGDSALYFCASSDPGSMNTEAFFGQGTRLTVV.

The V call is TRBV7-3, the J call TRBJ2-1; 7 bases agree with TRBD2. CDR1 is SGHTA and CDR2 is FQGTGA in the germline V gene. This CDR3 contains 16 residues. V shed 2 bases and J 2 bases; nucleotides not matched to a gene: 6. CDR3 residues: CASSLGALAPYNEQFF. The DNA of the CDR3 is TGTGCCAGCAGCTTAGGTGCACTAGCGCCCTACAATGAGCAGTTCTTC.

The J gene is TRBJ2-7, the V gene TRBV6-2 or TRBV6-3; D possibly corresponds to TRBD1 (5 bases). This CDR3 has 13 residues. Germline CDR1 MNHEY, CDR2 SVGEGT. Trimming took off 5 bases at V and 3 bases at J, with 11 bases between the two ends. For the CDR3, the DNA is TGTGCCAGCAGTAAGGACAAGGTCTACGAGCAGTACTTC. This encodes CASSKDKVYEQYF.

The chain recombines TRBV12-5 with TRBJ2-7; 10 bases agree with TRBD1. The V and J ends lost 3 bases and 4 bases, in that order; junction bases with no gene match: 3. From germline, CDR1 is LGHNT and CDR2 FRNRAP. The CDR3 spans 14 residues. The CDR3 region has the DNA TGTGCTAGTGGTTTAGACAGGGGGCCTTACGAGCAGTACTTC. As protein: CASGLDRGPYEQYF.

The sample holds a few counts of this clonotype. V is TRBV7-2 and J is TRBJ2-3; a possible D gene is TRBD1 (6 bases). CDR1 and CDR2 from the germline V gene are SGHTA and FQGNSA. Trimming stripped 5 bases from V and 0 bases from J, with 15 bases between. The length of the CDR3 is 16 residues. CDR3 sequence reads: CASSPWPGASTDTQYF. CDR3 bases: TGTGCCAGCAGCCCATGGCCAGGGGCTAGCACAGATACGCAGTATTTT.

This clonotype turned up a few times. The chain has TRBV12-3 or TRBV12-4 and TRBJ2-1, with D perhaps TRBD2 (5 bases). The CDR3 runs to 13 residues. Trimming stripped 2 bases from V and 4 bases from J, with 6 bases between. The CDR3 here is CASSLLAYNEQFF. CDR3 nucleotide sequence: TGTGCCAGCAGTTTACTAGCTTACAATGAGCAGTTCTTC.

The CDR3 bases are TGTGCTAGTGGTCCCCCCCAGTACTTC. This encodes CASGPPQYF. This chain links TRBV12-5 with TRBJ2-5; D unclear. CDR3 size: 9 residues. Germline values: CDR1 LGHNT, CDR2 FRNRAP. The V gene lost 5 bases and the J gene lost 9 bases, with 4 bases spanning the gap.

This clonotype was recorded a few times. The chain combines TRBV28 with TRBJ2-1; weak D call: TRBD2 (8 bases). Trimming took off 6 bases at V and 8 bases at J, with 20 bases between the two ends. The CDR3 has 15 amino acids. Germline CDR1 is MDHEN and CDR2 is SYDVKM. The CDR3 sequence: CASSTGAGGIHEQFF. The CDR3 DNA reads TGTGCCAGCAGCACAGGGGCGGGGGGAATTCATGAGCAGTTCTTC.

This clonotype has only a few counts. J is TRBJ1-2 and V is TRBV7-3, with D unclear. The V end lost 1 base, the J end lost 4 bases, and 13 bases lay between the germline ends. This CDR3 contains 15 residues. Per the germline V gene, CDR1 is SGHTA and CDR2 is FQGTGA. The CDR3: CASSLSPAGGYGYTF. CDR3 sequence (DNA): TGTGCCAGCAGCTTAAGTCCAGCCGGCGGCTATGGCTACACCTTC.

This clonotype was detected a few times. The chain carries TRBV6-2 or TRBV6-3 and TRBJ2-7; TRBD1 agrees at 9 bases. The germline CDR1 and CDR2 sequences are MNHEY and SVGEGT. The CDR3 is made up of 12 amino acids. J was trimmed by 11 bases and V by 2 bases; bases with no gene match: 4. The CDR3: CASSYPDRGEYF. The CDR3 DNA sequence: TGTGCCAGCAGTTACCCCGACAGGGGGGAGTACTTC.

The V and J genes are TRBV28 and TRBJ2-1, with D uncertain. The germline CDR1 and CDR2 sequences are MDHEN and SYDVKM. Trimming stripped 2 bases from V and 10 bases from J, with 21 bases between. The CDR3 has 16 residues. The DNA for the CDR3 is TGTGCCAGCAGTTTACGGAAGTTCCCCCTTAGTCGGGAGCAGTTCTTC. Translation: CASSLRKFPLSREQFF.